The 9 T cell receptor beta chains below come from one sample, sequenced in a study of beta chain features in type 1 diabetes. The isolated RNA, all of it, was reverse transcribed, so expressed TCRB transcripts were what got sequenced. Libraries were prepared by immunoSEQ multiplex PCR; TCRdb keeps only in-frame clonotypes and omits some of them. The data hold about 290,000 clones, with about 7.8% observed a single time. The sample was central memory CD4+ T cells from blood. Receptors were obtained from a woman aged 18-29 years in good health.

This rearrangement joins TRBV11-3 to TRBJ2-3; D may be TRBD2 (6 bases). The CDR3 contains 14 residues. Germline CDR1 and CDR2: SGHNT and YENEEA. The V end was cut by 3 bases, the J end by 8 bases, with 15 bases between. The CDR3, as DNA: TGTGCCAGCAGCTTTCGTTCGACAGCGGGTACGCAGTATTTT. As protein: CASSFRSTAGTQYF.

In this sample, this clone turned up a few times. The V gene is TRBV27, the J gene TRBJ2-6; no reliable D call. Germline V gene sequence: CDR1 MNHEY, CDR2 SMNVEV (reference sequence). This CDR3 is built from 15 residues. With 3 bases removed from V and 3 bases from J, the gap between germline ends came to 9 bases. CDR3 sequence reads: CASSFTPGGANVLTF. DNA of the CDR3: TGTGCCAGCAGTTTTACCCCGGGTGGGGCCAACGTCCTGACTTTC. Based on the CDR3 plus reference TRBV27 and TRBJ2-6, the full variable domain is EAQVTQNPRYLITVTGKKLTVTCSQNMNHEYMSWYRQDPGLGLRQIYYSMNVEVTDKGDVPEGYKVSRKEKRNFPLILESPSPNQTSLYFCASSFTPGGANVLTFGAGSRLTVL.

V gene TRBV4-3 combines with J gene TRBJ2-7, with unresolved D. CDR3 length equals 15 residues. The V gene's germline CDR1 is LGHNA and CDR2 YSLEER. V was trimmed by 0 bases and J by 4 bases, leaving 13 bases between them. CDR3 in amino acids: CASSQDHGRGYEQYF. CDR3 DNA: TGCGCCAGCAGCCAAGATCACGGGCGAGGATACGAGCAGTACTTC.

This clone showed up many times. The rearrangement joins TRBV7-3 to TRBJ2-5; tentative D call: TRBD1 (6 bases). The V gene lost 0 bases and the J gene lost 4 bases, with 9 bases spanning the gap. This CDR3 region has 14 residues. CDR1 SGHTA and CDR2 FQGTGA come from the germline V gene. The CDR3 here is CASSLTGATETQYF. In DNA form, the CDR3 reads TGTGCCAGCAGCTTAACGGGGGCCACAGAGACCCAGTACTTC. The full variable domain, in which reference TRBV7-3 and TRBJ2-5 provide the parts outside the CDR3, is GAGVSQTPSNKVTEKGKYVELRCDPISGHTALYWYRQSLGQGPEFLIYFQGTGAADDSGLPNDRFFAVRPEGSVSTLKIQRTERGDSAVYLCASSLTGATETQYFGPGTRLLVL.

This clone turned up a few times. The chain has TRBV7-2 and TRBJ2-7; 10 bases match TRBD2. The CDR3 has 16 amino acids. Per germline, CDR1 SGHTA and CDR2 FQGNSA. Unmatched junction bases numbered 4, after V lost 2 bases and J lost 0 bases. DNA of the CDR3: TGTGCCAGCAGCTTACTAGCGGGAGTTTACTCCTACGAGCAGTACTTC. Protein: CASSLLAGVYSYEQYF.

This chain links TRBV27 with TRBJ2-7; TRBD1 matches 7 bases. The CDR3 has 14 residues. After removal of 4 bases from V and 4 bases from J, the junction contained 7 bases not matched to a gene. Germline V gene lookup returns CDR1 MNHEY and CDR2 SMNVEV (reference sequence). The CDR3 region is CASSSRGQTYEQYF. CDR3 in DNA: TGTGCCAGCAGTTCAAGGGGACAGACTTACGAGCAGTACTTC.

This chain connects TRBV7-2 to TRBJ1-4; D might be TRBD1 (6 bases). The CDR3 has 14 residues. The germline V and J ends were trimmed by 2 bases and 7 bases, with 11 bases remaining between them. Germline V CDR1 and CDR2: SGHTA, FQGNSA. CDR3 in amino acids: CASSLSQGGEKLFF. Here the CDR3 DNA reads TGTGCCAGCAGCTTATCACAGGGAGGTGAAAAACTGTTTTTT.

The DNA for the CDR3 is TGTGCCAGCAGTGTGGACGTGGCGGACTATGGCTACACCTTC. Amino acid sequence: CASSVDVADYGYTF. This chain joins TRBV5-6 and TRBJ1-2; D uncertain. The CDR3 has 14 amino acids. Deletions cut 5 bases from V and 3 bases from J, with 14 bases between. Per the germline V gene, CDR1 is SGHDT and CDR2 is YYEEEE.

As regards this clone: This specimen includes other DNA sequences encoding the same CDR3. This sequence joins TRBV5-1 and TRBJ1-1; a weak D match, TRBD1 (5 bases). The ends were cut back, 1 base at V and 5 bases at J, with 9 bases in the middle. CDR3 length: 13 amino acids. Germline V CDR1 and CDR2: SGHRS, YFSETQ. The CDR3 DNA follows: TGCGCCAGCAGCTTGACAGGTTCGACTGAAGCTTTCTTT. It is translated as CASSLTGSTEAFF.